This entry lists 3 T cell receptor beta chains sequenced from one sample in a study of blood T cell repertoires in COVID-19. The protocol was immunoSEQ multiplex PCR, while the TCRdb copy is restricted to in-frame clones and leaves out a portion. The table lists 300,000 to 350,000 clones, approximately 88% of them singletons. Sequenced material: PBMCs or T cells enriched from blood (not recorded which). These receptors all stem from a woman under 30 who had recovered from COVID-19.

This clone has a single count. V is TRBV28 and J is TRBJ1-6; TRBD1 matches at 7 bases. This CDR3 has 16 amino acids. Germline loops: CDR1 MDHEN, CDR2 SYDVKM. Germline trimming cut 5 bases from V and 10 bases from J; bases unmatched to any gene: 14. The CDR3 here is CASSPQGFEGRSPLHF. CDR3 DNA: TGTGCCAGCAGTCCACAGGGGTTCGAGGGGAGATCACCCCTCCACTTT.

This clone was counted between two and nine times. The rearrangement uses TRBV28 and TRBJ1-1; tentatively, D is TRBD1 (6 bases). CDR1 and CDR2 (germline): MDHEN, SYDVKM. With 4 bases removed from V and 2 bases from J, the gap between germline ends came to 11 bases. The CDR3 loop spans 14 amino acids. This chain's CDR3 is CASSSTGLNTEAFF. For the CDR3, the DNA is TGTGCCAGCAGTTCAACAGGGCTTAACACTGAAGCTTTCTTT.

The chain recombines TRBV5-5 with TRBJ1-2; tentatively, D is TRBD1 (5 bases). The length of the CDR3 is 14 residues. V was shortened by 3 bases and J by 3 bases, with 12 bases between the two germline ends. CDR1 and CDR2 from the germline V gene are SGHKS and YYEKEE (reference sequence). The CDR3: CASSSPRGDYGYTF. CDR3 nucleotide sequence: TGTGCCAGCAGCTCTCCTCGGGGGGACTATGGCTACACCTTC.